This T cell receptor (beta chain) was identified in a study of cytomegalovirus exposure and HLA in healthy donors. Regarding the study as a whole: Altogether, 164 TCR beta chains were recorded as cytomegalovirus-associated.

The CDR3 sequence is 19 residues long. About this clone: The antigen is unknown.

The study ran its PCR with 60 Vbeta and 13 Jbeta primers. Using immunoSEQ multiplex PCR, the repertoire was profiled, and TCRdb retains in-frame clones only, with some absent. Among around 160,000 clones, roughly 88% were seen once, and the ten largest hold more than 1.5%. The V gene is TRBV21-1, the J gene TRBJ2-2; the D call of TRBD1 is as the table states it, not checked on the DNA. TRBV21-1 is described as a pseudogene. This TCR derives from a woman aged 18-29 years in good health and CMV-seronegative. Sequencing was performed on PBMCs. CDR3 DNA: TGTGCCAGCAGCAAAAATGGGACAGGGGGCGCGGGGAACACCGGGGAGCTGTTTTTT. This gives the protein CASSKNGTGGAGNTGELFF.